Sequencing of this TCR beta chain was carried out in a study of cytomegalovirus exposure and HLA in healthy donors. The CDR3 consists of 15 residues. The junction had 11 bases not matched to a gene; V was cut back by 8 bases and J by 2 bases. CDR1 is SGHVS, CDR2 FNYEAQ, per germline. A note on this clone: Its antigen is as yet unknown.

The PCR employed 60 Vbeta primers together with 13 Jbeta primers. Generated by immunoSEQ multiplex PCR, the TCRdb table keeps only in-frame clones and is missing some. In total, the table holds 70,000 to 80,000 clones. Whole-study results and caveats: A few V segments could not be told apart, such as TRBV6-2 and TRBV6-3, and were left out. A later analysis revealed that TCR association rates differed between HLA loci, peaking at DRB1 and bottoming out at HLA-C. In most subjects, TCR beta sequences reportedly gave accurate predictions of HLA-A and HLA-B alleles.

The source material was PBMCs. The origin of this receptor is a man aged 40-49 years in good health and CMV-seronegative. The J gene is TRBJ1-1, the V gene TRBV7-6; TRBD1 matches at 7 bases. The CDR3 DNA sequence: TGTGCCAGCGGACTCCGGACAGGCCAAAACACTGAAGCTTTCTTT. Residues: CASGLRTGQNTEAFF.